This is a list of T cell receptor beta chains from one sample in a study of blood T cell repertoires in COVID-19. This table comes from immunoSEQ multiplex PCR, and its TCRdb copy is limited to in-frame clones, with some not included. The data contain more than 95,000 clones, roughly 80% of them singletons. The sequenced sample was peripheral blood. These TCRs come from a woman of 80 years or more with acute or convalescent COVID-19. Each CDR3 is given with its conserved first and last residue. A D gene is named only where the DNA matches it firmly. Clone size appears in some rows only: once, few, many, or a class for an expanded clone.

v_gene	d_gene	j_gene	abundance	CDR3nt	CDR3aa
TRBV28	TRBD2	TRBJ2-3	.	TGTGCCAGCAGTTTATTCCAGCGGGAACAAGATACGCAGTATTTT	CASSLFQREQDTQYF
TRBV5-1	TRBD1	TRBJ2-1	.	TGCGCCAGCAGCTTGGGGACAGGGGGCGGATCTTCGCAGTTCTTC	CASSLGTGGGSSQFF
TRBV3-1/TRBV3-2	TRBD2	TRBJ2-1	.	TGTGCCAGCAGCCAAACCCAACTAGCGGGAGGGTACAATGAGCAGTTCTTC	CASSQTQLAGGYNEQFF
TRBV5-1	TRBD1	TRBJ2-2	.	TGCGCCAGCAGCTTAGGGACAGGGGCCACCGGGGAGCTGTTTTTT	CASSLGTGATGELFF
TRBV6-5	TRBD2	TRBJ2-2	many	TGTGCCAGCGGACGACTAGCGGGATTAGCCGGGGAGCTGTTTTTT	CASGRLAGLAGELFF
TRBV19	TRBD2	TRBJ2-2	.	TGTGCCAGTAGTATTTTAGCGGGAGGGGGCACCGGGGAGCTGTTTTTT	CASSILAGGGTGELFF
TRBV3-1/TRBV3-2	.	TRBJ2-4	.	TGTGCCAGCAGCCAAGAGAGCATTCAGTACTTC	CASSQESIQYF
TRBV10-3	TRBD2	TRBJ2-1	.	TGTGCCATCAGTGGGAATAGCGGGAGTGGCTACAATGAGCAGTTCTTC	CAISGNSGSGYNEQFF
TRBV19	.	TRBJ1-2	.	TGTGCCAGTAGTACCTCCAGGGGCTACACCTTC	CASSTSRGYTF
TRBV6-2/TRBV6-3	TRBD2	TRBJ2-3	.	TGTGCCAGCAGTTATGGGATGACTAGCGAGACAGATACGCAGTATTTT	CASSYGMTSETDTQYF
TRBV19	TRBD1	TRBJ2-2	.	TGTGCCAGTAGTATAGCAGGGGGCAGCGGGGAGCTGTTTTTT	CASSIAGGSGELFF
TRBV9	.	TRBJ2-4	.	TGTGCCAGCAGCGTAGAAGGGGTTAACGAGGACATTCAGTACTTC	CASSVEGVNEDIQYF
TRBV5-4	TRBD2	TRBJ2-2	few	TGTGCCAGCAGCGCCGGGACTAGCGGGAGTTCGGAGACCGGGGAGCTGTTTTTT	CASSAGTSGSSETGELFF
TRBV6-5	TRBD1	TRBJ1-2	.	TGTGCCAGCAGTTACTACCCGGGACAGGGGAACTATGGCTACACCTTC	CASSYYPGQGNYGYTF
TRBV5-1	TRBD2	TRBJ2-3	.	TGCGCCAGCAGCTTTCTAGCGGGAGTGAAAGATACGCAGTATTTT	CASSFLAGVKDTQYF
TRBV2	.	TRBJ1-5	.	TGTGCCAGCAGTGGGACAGATAGCAATCAGCCCCAGCATTTT	CASSGTDSNQPQHF
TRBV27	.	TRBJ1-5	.	TGTGCCAGCAGTTTTATGAATCAGCCCCAGCATTTT	CASSFMNQPQHF
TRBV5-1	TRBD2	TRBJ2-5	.	TGCGCCAGCAGCCGACAGACTAGCAGGGAGACCCAGTACTTC	CASSRQTSRETQYF
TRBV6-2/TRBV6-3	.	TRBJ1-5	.	TGTGCCAGCAGTTCAGTCGGCGGAGTGAATCAGCCCCAGCATTTT	CASSSVGGVNQPQHF
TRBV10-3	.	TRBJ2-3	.	TGTGCCATCAGCCCAAACACAGATACGCAGTATTTT	CAISPNTDTQYF
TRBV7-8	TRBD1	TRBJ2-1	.	TGTGCCAGCAGCTCCTGGACAGGGAACTACAATGAGCAGTTCTTC	CASSSWTGNYNEQFF
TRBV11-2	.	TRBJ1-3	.	TGTGCCAGCAGCTTAGGGGGACATGCGGGAAACACCATATATTTT	CASSLGGHAGNTIYF
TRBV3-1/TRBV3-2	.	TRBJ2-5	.	TGTGCCAGCAGCTATCGGACAGTGGGCGGCCGGTCGGAGACCCAGTACTTC	CASSYRTVGGRSETQYF
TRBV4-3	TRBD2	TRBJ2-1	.	TGCGCTCCTAGAACGAACCGGGGGAGGGCCTACAATGAGCAGTTCTTC	CAPRTNRGRAYNEQFF
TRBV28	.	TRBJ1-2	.	TGTGCCAGCAGCCTACAGGGTTCGGGCTACACCTTC	CASSLQGSGYTF
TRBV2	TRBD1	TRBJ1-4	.	TGTGCCAGCAGGGGGTACAGGGGGGACGCTGAAAAACTGTTTTTT	CASRGYRGDAEKLFF
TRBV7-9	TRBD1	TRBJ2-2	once	TGTGCCAGCAGCTTACTGAACAGGGGTTCGTACACCGGGGAGCTGTTTTTT	CASSLLNRGSYTGELFF
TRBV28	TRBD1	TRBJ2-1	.	TGTGCCAGCAGTACTCCGGGACAGGGATTTGATGAGCAGTTCTTC	CASSTPGQGFDEQFF
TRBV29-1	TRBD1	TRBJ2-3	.	TGCAGCGCCGGGACAGGGGTAGGGGATACGCAGTATTTT	CSAGTGVGDTQYF
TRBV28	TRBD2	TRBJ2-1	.	TGTGCCAGCAGTTTTATTTGGGGCGGGAGGGCGAGCAATGAGCAGTTCTTC	CASSFIWGGRASNEQFF
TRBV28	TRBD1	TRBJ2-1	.	TGTGCCAGCAGTTTATTGACAGGGTTGGGTGAGCAGTTCTTC	CASSLLTGLGEQFF
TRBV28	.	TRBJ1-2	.	TGTGCCAGCAGTTTCCCGACGGAGAACTATGGCTACACCTTC	CASSFPTENYGYTF
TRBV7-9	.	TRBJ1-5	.	TGTGCCAGCAGCTCCAACGGGGTGAGTCAACAGCCCCAGCATTTT	CASSSNGVSQQPQHF
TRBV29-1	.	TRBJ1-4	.	TGCAGCGTTGAGGACAGCCAGAATGAAAAACTGTTTTTT	CSVEDSQNEKLFF
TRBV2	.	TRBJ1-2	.	TGTGCCAGCACTTTAGGGCAGGGCGGCTATGGCTACACCTTC	CASTLGQGGYGYTF
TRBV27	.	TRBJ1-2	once	TGTGCCAGCAGCCTCCGGGGATCAGGCTACACCTTC	CASSLRGSGYTF
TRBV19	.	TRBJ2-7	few	TGTGCCAGTAGTATGTATGGGAGGGGCAGGGGCGAGCAGTACTTC	CASSMYGRGRGEQYF
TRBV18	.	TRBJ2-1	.	TGTGCCAGCTCAGACGAAAGGAGAGAAGCCTACAATGAGCAGTTCTTC	CASSDERREAYNEQFF
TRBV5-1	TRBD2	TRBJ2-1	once	TGCGCCAGCAGCGCCGGGACTAGCGGCTACAATGAGCAGTTCTTC	CASSAGTSGYNEQFF
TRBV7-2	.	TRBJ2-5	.	TGTGCCAGCAGCTACCTTAGCGCTCTAGGAGGAAAGACCCAGTACTTC	CASSYLSALGGKTQYF
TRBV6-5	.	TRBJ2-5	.	TGTGCCAGCAGTACCGACGAGGAGGGGGAGACCCAGTACTTC	CASSTDEEGETQYF
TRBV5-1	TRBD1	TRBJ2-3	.	TGCGCCAGCAGCTTGGGTCCAGGGGGCCGCACAGATACGCAGTATTTT	CASSLGPGGRTDTQYF
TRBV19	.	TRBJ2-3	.	TGTGCCAGTAGTATGGGGAGAAACCGAGGTACGCAGTATTTT	CASSMGRNRGTQYF
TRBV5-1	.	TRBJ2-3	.	TGCGCCAGCAGTCGGTTCAGGGCTACAGATACGCAGTATTTT	CASSRFRATDTQYF
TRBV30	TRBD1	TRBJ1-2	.	TGTGCCTACTACAGGGGGCAAGGCTATGGCTACACCTTC	CAYYRGQGYGYTF
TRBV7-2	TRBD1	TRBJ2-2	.	TGTGCCAGCAGCTTGGGACAGGTGGGCACCGGGGAGCTGTTTTTT	CASSLGQVGTGELFF
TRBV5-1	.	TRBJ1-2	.	TGCGCCAGCAGCTTGGAAGCCAGGGTCTATGGCTACACCTTC	CASSLEARVYGYTF